This TCR beta chain was recorded in a study of cytomegalovirus exposure and HLA in healthy donors. This clone was observed a few times. Its antigen is still unknown. Study-wide results and caveats: Later analysis placed DRB1 highest and HLA-C lowest in TCR association rates, which differed by HLA locus. The majority of CMV-associated TCR beta chains were reported as apparently HLA-restricted in a later analysis. An analysis was carried out at a later point. It showed that HLA-associated TCR beta chains were more clonally expanded than equally common non-associated chains. There were some public TCRs occurring in many donors, but most TCR sequences were rare.

The study ran its PCR with 60 Vbeta and 13 Jbeta primers. Repertoires were generated with immunoSEQ multiplex PCR, while TCRdb's copy carries only in-frame clones and drops some. The sample includes some 190,000 clones, around 80% seen only once; the top ten take about 1.5%. Trimming took off 1 base at V and 6 bases at J, with 16 bases between the two ends. The CDR3 totals 15 residues. Looked up from germline, CDR1 is SEHNR and CDR2 is FQNEAQ (reference sequence). The chain uses TRBV7-9 and TRBJ2-7; possibly TRBD1 for D (7 bases). What was sequenced was PBMCs. This receptor was identified in a man younger than 30 in good health and CMV-seronegative. The chain's CDR3 is CASSLDTGARGEQYF. In DNA form, the CDR3 reads TGTGCCAGCAGCTTAGATACAGGGGCGCGGGGCGAGCAGTACTTC.